The 13 T cell receptor beta chains below come from one sample, sequenced in a study of monozygotic twins with inflammatory bowel disease. TCRdb derives one entry per CDR3 protein from the 5' RACE reads, leaving out DNA. This sample contains over 350,000 distinct CDR3 sequences. The sequenced sample consisted of blood. These receptors came from a human donor with ulcerative colitis or Crohn's disease, or a healthy co-twin of an affected twin (not recorded which).

The CDR3 loop is CASSSTGGRGNYGYTF. The chain combines TRBV6-5 with TRBJ1-2; with no DNA, the TCRdb D assignment of TRBD1 cannot be verified. From germline, CDR1 is MNHEY and CDR2 SVGAGI. The CDR3 totals 16 residues.

The chain uses TRBV19 and TRBJ1-5. From germline, CDR1 is LNHDA and CDR2 SQIVND (reference sequence). The length of the CDR3 is 14 residues. The CDR3 sequence is CASSTPHGNQPQHF. Full variable domain (remainder filled in from reference TRBV19 and TRBJ1-5): DGGITQSPKYLFRKEGQNVTLSCEQNLNHDAMYWYRQDPGQGLRLIYYSQIVNDFQKGDIAEGYSVSREKKESFPLTVTSAQKNPTAFYLCASSTPHGNQPQHFGDGTRLSIL.

The chain couples TRBV12-3 or TRBV12-4 to TRBJ2-3; TCRdb indicates TRBD2, and absent DNA this call remains unverified. The CDR3 has 14 amino acids. CDR3 loop: CASSMTSGGGTQYF.

The V gene is TRBV12-3 or TRBV12-4, the J gene TRBJ2-1; TCRdb designates TRBD1, a call that cannot be tested without DNA. The CDR3 extends over 15 amino acids. The CDR3 here is CASSIDRGRDNEQFF.

The chain joins TRBV15 to TRBJ2-7; TCRdb's assignment of TRBD1 cannot be checked, as there is no DNA. The CDR3 is 14 residues long. CDR1 is LNHNV, CDR2 YYDKDF, per germline (reference sequence). CDR3: CATSRGGQGHEQYF. Complete variable domain (other parts from reference TRBV15 and TRBJ2-7): DAMVIQNPRYQVTQFGKPVTLSCSQTLNHNVMYWYQQKSSQAPKLLFHYYDKDFNNEADTPDNFQSRRPNTSFCFLDIRSPGLGDTAMYLCATSRGGQGHEQYFGPGTRLTVT.

The chain carries TRBV11-2 and TRBJ1-3; the D gene TCRdb calls, TRBD1, cannot be checked with no DNA. The CDR3 sequence is 15 residues long. Germline V gene lookup returns CDR1 SGHAT and CDR2 FQNNGV. CDR3 residues: CASSPRPISGNTIYF.

The chain combines TRBV5-8 with TRBJ2-5; the D gene TCRdb calls, TRBD1, cannot be checked with no DNA. The CDR3 consists of 14 residues. CDR1 is SGHTS, CDR2 YDEGEE, per germline. The CDR3 loop is CASSFFGGDETQYF. The whole variable domain, remainder taken from reference TRBV5-8 and TRBJ2-5, is EAGVTQSPTHLIKTRGQQATLRCSPISGHTSVYWYQQALGLGLQFLLWYDEGEERNRGNFPPRFSGRQFPNYSSELNVNALELEDSALYLCASSFFGGDETQYFGPGTRLLVL.

The chain recombines TRBV24-1 with TRBJ2-5; TCRdb names TRBD1, which stays unverified in the absence of DNA. Germline loops: CDR1 KGHDR, CDR2 SFDVKD. This CDR3 is built from 15 residues. CDR3 region: CATSDFWQGQETQYF.

The chain is built from TRBV10-3 and TRBJ2-5; TCRdb picks TRBD1, but there is no DNA to check that call. The CDR3 is made up of 15 amino acids. CDR1 is ENHRY and CDR2 is SYGVKD in the germline V gene. CDR3 loop: CAISDPGTPQETQYF.

The rearrangement joins TRBV7-9 to TRBJ2-7; TCRdb lists TRBD1, though no DNA is available to test this call. The CDR3 is 14 residues long. Per the germline V gene, CDR1 is SEHNR and CDR2 is FQNEAQ (reference sequence). The CDR3 is CASSLGTGFYEQYF.

This chain uses TRBV3-1 with TRBJ2-2. The V gene's germline CDR1 is LGHDT and CDR2 YNNKEL (reference sequence). This CDR3 spans 17 amino acids. The CDR3 loop is CASSQVGSSGNTGELFF.

The V and J genes are TRBV12-3 or TRBV12-4 and TRBJ1-1; TCRdb picks TRBD1, but there is no DNA to check that call. The CDR3 covers 17 residues. CDR3 in amino acids: CASSFRDRFRWVTEAFF.

The chain joins TRBV7-2 to TRBJ2-2; no DNA is available, so the TRBD1 call from TCRdb remains unchecked. This CDR3 comprises 16 residues. CDR1 and CDR2 (germline): SGHTA, FQGNSA. CDR3 sequence reads: CASSSSGGAGTGELFF.